Listed below are T cell receptor beta chains from one sample, sequenced in a study of shared clonotypes between healthy human individuals. Repertoires were generated with immunoSEQ multiplex PCR, while TCRdb's copy carries only in-frame clones and drops some. The data show some 1,400,000 clones, more than 95% seen once. Sequencing was carried out using naive CD4+ T cells sorted from blood. The receptor set was obtained from a man in his thirties or forties in good health. The CDR3 runs from the conserved cysteine through the conserved F or W. The order of the fields is clone size, V gene, D gene, J gene, CDR3 protein, CDR3 DNA. D genes are given only for firm matches. Expanded clones get a size class; other rows say once, few or many, or leave the size out.

-,TRBV29-1,-,TRBJ2-7,CSVDGRGGLEQYF,TGCAGCGTTGATGGCAGGGGGGGCCTCGAGCAGTACTTC
once,TRBV4-1,TRBD2,TRBJ2-3,CASSQGWRELSGDTQYF,TGCGCCAGCAGCCAAGGATGGCGGGAGTTATCGGGAGATACGCAGTATTTT
-,TRBV4-1,-,TRBJ1-4,CASSQVRGEKLFF,TGCGCCAGCAGCCAAGTGCGGGGTGAAAAACTGTTTTTT
-,TRBV5-5,-,TRBJ1-1,CASSLDGRYFPNTEAFF,TGTGCCAGCAGCTTGGATGGCAGATATTTCCCGAACACTGAAGCTTTCTTT
-,TRBV5-1,TRBD2,TRBJ2-2,CASSLVAGRNGELFF,TGCGCCAGCAGCTTGGTAGCGGGGAGGAACGGGGAGCTGTTTTTT
once,TRBV28,-,TRBJ2-4,CASSVGSLGNIQYF,TGTGCCAGCAGTGTCGGCAGCCTCGGGAACATTCAGTACTTC
-,TRBV14,-,TRBJ2-7,CASSQEGRSAEQYF,TGTGCCAGCAGCCAAGAGGGACGGTCCGCCGAGCAGTACTTC
-,TRBV27,-,TRBJ2-5,CASSLLGFQETQYF,TGTGCCAGCAGTTTACTAGGGTTTCAAGAGACCCAGTACTTC
once,TRBV14,-,TRBJ2-5,CASSQFAGTQYF,TGTGCCAGCAGCCAATTTGCGGGGACCCAGTACTTC
few,TRBV2,-,TRBJ1-2,CASTWLGTNYGYTF,TGTGCCAGCACCTGGCTGGGAACTAACTATGGCTACACCTTC
-,TRBV11-2,TRBD2,TRBJ2-2,CASSLERLAGVTGELFF,TGTGCCAGCAGCTTAGAGAGGCTAGCGGGAGTCACCGGGGAGCTGTTTTTT
-,TRBV6-1,TRBD2,TRBJ2-5,CASSSLAGVGETQYF,TGTGCCAGCAGTTCGCTAGCGGGAGTAGGAGAGACCCAGTACTTC
-,TRBV2,-,TRBJ2-7,CASSEQFLARVQYF,TGTGCCAGCAGTGAACAATTCTTAGCCCGGGTGCAGTACTTC
-,TRBV5-4,-,TRBJ2-2,CASSSWDTGELFF,TGTGCCAGCAGCTCGTGGGACACCGGGGAGCTGTTTTTT
-,TRBV7-8,TRBD1,TRBJ2-7,CASSLVGGQGSYEQYF,TGTGCCAGCAGCTTAGTGGGGGGACAGGGCTCCTACGAGCAGTACTTC
-,TRBV29-1,-,TRBJ1-2,CSVGEGGGYTF,TGCAGCGTTGGGGAGGGAGGGGGCTACACCTTC
-,TRBV7-2,TRBD1,TRBJ1-2,CASSLDATGGLSGYTF,TGTGCCAGCAGCTTAGATGCGACAGGGGGGCTTAGTGGCTACACCTTC
-,TRBV5-1,TRBD1,TRBJ2-7,CASSLGQGAVDEQYF,TGCGCCAGCAGCTTGGGACAGGGGGCGGTCGACGAGCAGTACTTC
-,TRBV19,-,TRBJ2-3,CASSIGTGTRTDTQYF,TGTGCCAGTAGCATTGGGACCGGGACACGAACAGATACGCAGTATTTT
-,TRBV7-9,-,TRBJ1-1,CASSLENGNTEAFF,TGTGCCAGCAGCTTAGAAAACGGGAACACTGAAGCTTTCTTT
-,TRBV25-1,-,TRBJ2-6,CASSEFELSGANVLTF,TGTGCCAGCAGTGAATTTGAGCTGTCTGGGGCCAACGTCCTGACTTTC
-,TRBV18,-,TRBJ1-3,CASSPPNFPGNTIYF,TGTGCCAGCTCACCACCTAATTTCCCCGGAAACACCATATATTTT
-,TRBV10-3,-,TRBJ2-7,CAISGQEIGYEQYF,TGTGCCATCAGTGGTCAGGAGATTGGGTACGAGCAGTACTTC
-,TRBV15,-,TRBJ2-1,CATSTGVGYNEQFF,TGTGCCACCAGCACGGGGGTTGGTTACAATGAGCAGTTCTTC
-,TRBV10-1,-,TRBJ1-1,CASKRVAVTEAFF,TGCGCCAGCAAGAGGGTGGCTGTGACTGAAGCTTTCTTT
-,TRBV25-1,-,TRBJ1-1,CASTKKGLHTEAFF,TGTGCCAGCACCAAAAAGGGGCTGCACACTGAAGCTTTCTTT
-,TRBV9,-,TRBJ2-7,CASSPHSFTGPSSYEQYF,TGTGCCAGCAGCCCCCATTCCTTTACAGGCCCGAGCTCCTACGAGCAGTACTTC
-,TRBV18,-,TRBJ1-2,CASSVSVGDNYGYTF,TGTGCCAGCTCCGTGAGTGTTGGGGATAACTATGGCTACACCTTC
-,TRBV29-1,-,TRBJ2-6,CSVDISSGANVLTF,TGCAGCGTCGACATCAGCTCTGGGGCCAACGTCCTGACTTTC
-,TRBV6-5,-,TRBJ2-3,CASSFWGTQYF,TGTGCCAGCTCCTTCTGGGGGACGCAGTATTTT
-,TRBV6-1,TRBD2,TRBJ2-7,CASSSTSGSSYEQYF,TGTGCCAGCAGTTCGACTAGCGGGTCGTCCTACGAGCAGTACTTC
-,TRBV10-1,-,TRBJ1-1,CASSESSRTEAFF,TGCGCCAGCAGTGAGTCGTCCCGCACTGAAGCTTTCTTT
-,TRBV7-8,-,TRBJ2-7,CASSLEGRTYEQYF,TGTGCCAGCAGCTTAGAGGGCAGGACCTACGAGCAGTACTTC
once,TRBV7-9,-,TRBJ1-2,CASSLGQRYGYTF,TGTGCCAGCAGCCTGGGCCAGCGATATGGCTACACCTTC
-,TRBV6-1,-,TRBJ2-1,CASSDFNYNEQFF,TGTGCCAGCAGTGATTTCAATTACAATGAGCAGTTCTTC
-,TRBV4-3,-,TRBJ2-2,CASSRAGIQNTGELFF,TGCGCCAGCAGCCGAGCCGGGATACAGAACACCGGGGAGCTGTTTTTT
-,TRBV6-5,TRBD2,TRBJ2-1,CASSSRTSGNDEQFF,TGTGCCAGCAGTTCGAGGACTAGCGGGAACGACGAGCAGTTCTTC
-,TRBV20-1,-,TRBJ2-1,CSAGTTGQFF,TGCAGTGCCGGGACCACGGGCCAGTTCTTC
-,TRBV7-2,-,TRBJ2-7,CASSQGWGSYEQYF,TGTGCCAGCAGTCAGGGATGGGGATCCTACGAGCAGTACTTC
-,TRBV4-3,-,TRBJ2-3,CASSQDYRQSTDTQYF,TGCGCCAGCAGCCAAGACTATCGACAGAGCACAGATACGCAGTATTTT
-,TRBV18,TRBD2,TRBJ2-3,CASSPRGSSTDTQYF,TGTGCCAGCTCACCACGCGGGAGCAGCACAGATACGCAGTATTTT
-,TRBV7-6,TRBD2,TRBJ2-7,CASRVSSTSGSSPYEQYF,TGTGCCAGCAGAGTTAGTTCGACTAGCGGGAGTAGTCCTTACGAGCAGTACTTC
-,TRBV28,-,TRBJ2-1,CASSTPLENEQFF,TGTGCCAGCAGTACCCCTCTCGAAAATGAGCAGTTCTTC
-,TRBV30,-,TRBJ2-7,CAWSSSSYEQYF,TGTGCCTGGAGCAGTAGCTCCTACGAGCAGTACTTC
-,TRBV7-6,TRBD1,TRBJ1-1,CASSPLHRQGVVAVKNTEAFF,TGTGCCAGCAGCCCCCTCCACCGACAGGGTGTTGTTGCAGTAAAGAACACTGAAGCTTTCTTT
-,TRBV6-4,-,TRBJ2-1,CASSIDSRSYNEQFF,TGTGCCAGCAGTATCGACAGTCGCTCCTACAATGAGCAGTTCTTC
-,TRBV2,TRBD1,TRBJ2-6,CASSERQGRAGANVLTF,TGTGCCAGCAGCGAAAGACAGGGCCGTGCTGGGGCCAACGTCCTGACTTTC
-,TRBV5-7,TRBD1,TRBJ2-1,CASSQRLDRGRNEQFF,TGTGCCAGCAGCCAGAGGTTGGACAGGGGCCGCAATGAGCAGTTCTTC
-,TRBV11-3,-,TRBJ2-5,CASSLGRLNQETQYF,TGTGCCAGCAGCTTAGGTCGATTGAACCAAGAGACCCAGTACTTC
once,TRBV10-3,-,TRBJ2-3,CAISESRVQGTQYF,TGTGCCATCAGTGAGTCGAGAGTTCAAGGTACGCAGTATTTT
-,TRBV10-3,-,TRBJ2-7,CATSSQGGYEQYF,TGTGCCACCTCATCACAGGGGGGGTACGAGCAGTACTTC
once,TRBV5-4,TRBD2,TRBJ2-7,CASSPPGRAGGPSEQYF,TGTGCCAGCAGCCCCCCTGGTAGGGCGGGAGGGCCTAGCGAGCAGTACTTC
once,TRBV5-1,TRBD1,TRBJ2-1,CASSWGPQGRYNEQFF,TGCGCCAGCAGCTGGGGCCCACAGGGGCGTTATAATGAGCAGTTCTTC
-,TRBV9,-,TRBJ2-1,CASSVRGRGSYNEQFF,TGTGCCAGCAGCGTTAGGGGCCGGGGCTCCTACAATGAGCAGTTCTTC
-,TRBV19,-,TRBJ2-7,CASGPSTLYEQYF,TGTGCCAGTGGGCCTTCCACCCTCTACGAGCAGTACTTC
once,TRBV5-1,TRBD1,TRBJ1-4,CASSFETLPGTGNEKLFF,TGCGCCAGCAGCTTTGAAACCCTTCCCGGGACAGGGAATGAAAAACTGTTTTTT
-,TRBV5-1,TRBD2,TRBJ2-1,CASSLLAGGGYNEQFF,TGCGCCAGCAGCCTACTAGCGGGAGGAGGGTACAATGAGCAGTTCTTC
-,TRBV2,-,TRBJ1-4,CASRGQSNEKLFF,TGTGCCAGCCGAGGACAGTCTAATGAAAAACTGTTTTTT
-,TRBV28,-,TRBJ2-7,CASRDVSYEQYF,TGTGCCAGCAGGGACGTCTCCTACGAGCAGTACTTC
-,TRBV28,TRBD2,TRBJ2-1,CASSWREANEQFF,TGTGCCAGCAGTTGGCGGGAGGCCAATGAGCAGTTCTTC